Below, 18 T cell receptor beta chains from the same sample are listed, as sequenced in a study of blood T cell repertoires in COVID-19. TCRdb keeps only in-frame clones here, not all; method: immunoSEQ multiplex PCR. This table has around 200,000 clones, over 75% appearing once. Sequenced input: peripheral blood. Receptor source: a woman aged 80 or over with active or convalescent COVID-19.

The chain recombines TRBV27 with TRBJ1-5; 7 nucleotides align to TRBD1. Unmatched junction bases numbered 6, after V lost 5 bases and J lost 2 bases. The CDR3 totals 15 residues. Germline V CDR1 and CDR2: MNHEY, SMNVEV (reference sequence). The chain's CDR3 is CASSPSTGGNQPQHF. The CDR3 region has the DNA TGTGCCAGCAGTCCGTCAACAGGGGGCAATCAGCCCCAGCATTTT.

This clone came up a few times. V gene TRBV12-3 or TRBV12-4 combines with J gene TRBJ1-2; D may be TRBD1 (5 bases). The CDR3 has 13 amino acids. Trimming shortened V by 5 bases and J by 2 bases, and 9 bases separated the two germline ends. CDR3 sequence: CASSVQGNYGYTF. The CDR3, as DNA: TGTGCCAGCAGTGTCCAGGGCAACTATGGCTACACCTTC.

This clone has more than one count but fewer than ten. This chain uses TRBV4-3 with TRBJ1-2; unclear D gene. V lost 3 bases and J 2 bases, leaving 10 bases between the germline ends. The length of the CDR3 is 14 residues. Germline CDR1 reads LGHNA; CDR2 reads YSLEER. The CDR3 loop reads CASSQEEINYGYTF. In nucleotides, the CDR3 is TGCGCCAGCAGCCAGGAGGAGATAAACTATGGCTACACCTTC.

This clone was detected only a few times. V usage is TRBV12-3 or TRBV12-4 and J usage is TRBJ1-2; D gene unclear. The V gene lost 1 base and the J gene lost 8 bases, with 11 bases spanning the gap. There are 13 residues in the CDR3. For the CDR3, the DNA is TGTGCCAGCAGTTTAGGGGCCGCCTGGGGCTACACCTTC. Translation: CASSLGAAWGYTF.

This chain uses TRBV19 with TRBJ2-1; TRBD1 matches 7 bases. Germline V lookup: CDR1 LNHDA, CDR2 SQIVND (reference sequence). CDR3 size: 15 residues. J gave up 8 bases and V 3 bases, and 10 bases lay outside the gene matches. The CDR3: CASSMVTGWLHEQFF. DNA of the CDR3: TGTGCCAGTAGTATGGTGACAGGGTGGCTACATGAGCAGTTCTTC.

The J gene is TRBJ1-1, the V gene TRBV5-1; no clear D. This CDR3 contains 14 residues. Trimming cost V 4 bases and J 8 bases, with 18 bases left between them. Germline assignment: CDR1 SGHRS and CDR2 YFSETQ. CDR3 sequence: CASSESPNREEAFF. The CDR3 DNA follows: TGCGCCAGCAGCGAATCTCCTAACCGGGAAGAAGCTTTCTTT.

CDR3 DNA sequence: TGTGCCAGCAGCCCTTCTAGCAATCAGCCCCAGCATTTT. The encoded protein is CASSPSSNQPQHF. The chain joins TRBV3-1 (or the pseudogene TRBV3-2) to TRBJ1-5, with unresolved D. Germline CDR1 is LGHDT and CDR2 is YNNKEL (reference sequence). V was clipped by 4 bases and J by 0 bases, with 4 bases between them. The CDR3 length is 13 residues.

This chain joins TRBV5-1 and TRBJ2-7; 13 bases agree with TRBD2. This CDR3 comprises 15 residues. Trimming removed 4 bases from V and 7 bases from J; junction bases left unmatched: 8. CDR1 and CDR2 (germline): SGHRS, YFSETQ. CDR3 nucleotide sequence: TGCGCCAGCAGCCTCCTGACTAGCGGGGGGTCAGAGCAGTACTTC. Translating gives CASSLLTSGGSEQYF.

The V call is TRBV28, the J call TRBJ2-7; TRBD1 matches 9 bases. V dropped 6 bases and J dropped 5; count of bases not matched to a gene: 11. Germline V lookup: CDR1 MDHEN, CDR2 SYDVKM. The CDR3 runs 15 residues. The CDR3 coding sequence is TGTGCCAGCAGCTCTCCCCGGGACAGGGCCCACGAGCAGTACTTC. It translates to CASSSPRDRAHEQYF.

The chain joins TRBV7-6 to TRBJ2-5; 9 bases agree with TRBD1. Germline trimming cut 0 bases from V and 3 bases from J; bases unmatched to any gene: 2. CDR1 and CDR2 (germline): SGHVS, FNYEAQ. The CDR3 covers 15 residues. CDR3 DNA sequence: TGTGCCAGCAGCTTAGCGGGGACAGGGAAAGAGACCCAGTACTTC. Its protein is CASSLAGTGKETQYF.

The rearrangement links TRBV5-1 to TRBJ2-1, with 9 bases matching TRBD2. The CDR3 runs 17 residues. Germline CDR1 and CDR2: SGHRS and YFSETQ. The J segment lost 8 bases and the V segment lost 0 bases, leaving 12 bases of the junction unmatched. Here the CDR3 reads CASSLVGPPGLADEQFF. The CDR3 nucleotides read TGCGCCAGCAGCTTGGTGGGTCCCCCGGGACTAGCCGATGAGCAGTTCTTC.

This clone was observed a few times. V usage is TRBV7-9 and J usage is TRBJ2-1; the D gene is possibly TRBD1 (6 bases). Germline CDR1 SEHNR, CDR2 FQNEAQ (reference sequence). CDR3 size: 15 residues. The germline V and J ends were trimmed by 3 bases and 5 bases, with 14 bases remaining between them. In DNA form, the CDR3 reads TGTGCCAGCAGCTTTTTAGGGGGTCTACACAATGAGCAGTTCTTC. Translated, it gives CASSFLGGLHNEQFF.

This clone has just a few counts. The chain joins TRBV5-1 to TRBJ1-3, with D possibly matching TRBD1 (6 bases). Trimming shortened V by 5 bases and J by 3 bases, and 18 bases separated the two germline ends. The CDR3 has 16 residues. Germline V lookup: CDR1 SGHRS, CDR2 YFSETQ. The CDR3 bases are TGCGCCAGCAGTCTCAATACAGGGTTCGGTGGAAACACCATATATTTT. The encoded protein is CASSLNTGFGGNTIYF.

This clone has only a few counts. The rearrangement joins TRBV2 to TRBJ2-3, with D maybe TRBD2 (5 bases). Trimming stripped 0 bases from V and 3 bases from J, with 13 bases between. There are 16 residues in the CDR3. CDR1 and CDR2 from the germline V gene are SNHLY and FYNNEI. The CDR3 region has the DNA TGTGCCAGCAGTGAAGCTGCGGGCTGGGAGACAGATACGCAGTATTTT. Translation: CASSEAAGWETDTQYF.

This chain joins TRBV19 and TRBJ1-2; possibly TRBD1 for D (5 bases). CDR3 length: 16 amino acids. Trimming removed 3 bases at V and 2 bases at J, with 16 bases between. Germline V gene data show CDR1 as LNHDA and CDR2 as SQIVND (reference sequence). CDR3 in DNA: TGTGCCAGTAGTATTGCGGGGGGACCGGGCAACTATGGCTACACCTTC. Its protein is CASSIAGGPGNYGYTF.

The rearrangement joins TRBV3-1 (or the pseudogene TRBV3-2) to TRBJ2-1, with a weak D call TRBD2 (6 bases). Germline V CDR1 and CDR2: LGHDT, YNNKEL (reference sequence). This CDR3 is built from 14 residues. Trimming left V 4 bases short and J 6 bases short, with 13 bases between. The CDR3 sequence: CASSRSGRTNEQFF. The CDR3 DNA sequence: TGTGCCAGCAGCCGATCAGGGAGGACCAATGAGCAGTTCTTC.

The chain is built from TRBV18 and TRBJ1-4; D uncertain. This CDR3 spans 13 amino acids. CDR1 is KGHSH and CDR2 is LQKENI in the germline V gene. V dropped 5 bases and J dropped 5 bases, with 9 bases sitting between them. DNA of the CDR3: TGTGCCAGCTCAGTAATGCGGAATGAAAAACTGTTTTTT. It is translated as CASSVMRNEKLFF. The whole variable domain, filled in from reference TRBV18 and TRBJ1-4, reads NAGVMQNPRHLVRRRGQEARLRCSPMKGHSHVYWYRQLPEEGLKFMVYLQKENIIDESGMPKERFSAEFPKEGPSILRIQQVVRGDSAAYFCASSVMRNEKLFFGSGTQLSVL.

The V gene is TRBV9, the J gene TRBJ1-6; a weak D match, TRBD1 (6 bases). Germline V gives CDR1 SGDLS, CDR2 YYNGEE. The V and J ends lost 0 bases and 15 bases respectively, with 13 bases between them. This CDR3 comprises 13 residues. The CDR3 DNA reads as TGTGCCAGCAGCGTAGCGGGACACCGAAGCCTCCACTTT. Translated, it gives CASSVAGHRSLHF.